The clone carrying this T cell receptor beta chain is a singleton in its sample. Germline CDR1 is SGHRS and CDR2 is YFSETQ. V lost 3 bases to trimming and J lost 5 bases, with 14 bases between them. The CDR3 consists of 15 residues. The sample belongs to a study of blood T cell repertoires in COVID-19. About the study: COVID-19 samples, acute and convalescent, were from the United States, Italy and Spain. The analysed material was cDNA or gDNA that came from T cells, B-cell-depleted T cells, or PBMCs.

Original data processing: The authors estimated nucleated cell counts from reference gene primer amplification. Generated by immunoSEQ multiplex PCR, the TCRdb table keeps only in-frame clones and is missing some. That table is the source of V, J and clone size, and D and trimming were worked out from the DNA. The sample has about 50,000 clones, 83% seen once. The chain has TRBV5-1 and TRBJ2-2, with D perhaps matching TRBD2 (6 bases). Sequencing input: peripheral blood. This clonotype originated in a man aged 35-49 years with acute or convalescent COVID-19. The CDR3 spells CASSWTTSGTGELFF. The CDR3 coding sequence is TGCGCCAGCAGCTGGACGACTAGTGGGACCGGGGAGCTGTTTTTT.